This TCR beta chain was sequenced for a study of tumor-infiltrating lymphocytes in primary liver carcinoma. Overall study findings and caveats: Top-250-clone fractions were significantly higher in tumors than in blood (p = 0.039).

The germline V gene encodes CDR1 SGHVS and CDR2 FQNEAQ. The CDR3 is 17 residues long. V was clipped by 8 bases and J by 8 bases, with 27 bases between them. About this clonotype: The antigen is undetermined.

The investigators made TCR beta cDNA from around 530 ng total RNA, using a constant-region primer. Generation of the TCR beta libraries relied on three nested multiplex PCR rounds using slightly modified ARM-PCR. TRBV1-TRBV30 forward primers paired with a C-beta reverse primer were used in the first two PCR rounds, which ran approximately 10 cycles each. MiXCR, run by TCRdb on the multiplex PCR reads, gives a single entry per CDR3 protein. The repertoire includes roughly 25,000 distinct CDR3 sequences, approximately 78% of them detected once, and about 47% sits in the top ten. Between about 20 and 30 mg of unsorted bulk tissue served as the source from which RNA and DNA were co-extracted. Patients in the cohort were treatment-naive and living with chronic HBV infection.

This receptor was taken from a man in his forties or fifties with primary liver carcinoma and hepatitis B virus infection. The sequenced material came from liver tumor tissue from sampling region 3. Subset denoted: tumor region T3, left-lateral pole. This chain joins TRBV7-8 and TRBJ2-2, with D possibly being TRBD2 (6 bases). The CDR3 sequence is CASCITSPGLFTGELFF. DNA for the CDR3: TGTGCCAGCTGCATCACATCACCGGGACTCTTCACAGGGGAGCTGTTTTTT.